This T cell receptor beta chain was sequenced for a study of shared clonotypes between healthy human individuals. Some clones are missing from TCRdb's copy, which holds only in-frame ones; the method was immunoSEQ multiplex PCR. Altogether more than 850,000 clones are present, roughly 74% being singletons, with the ten largest covering approximately 0.56%. This clone was seen a handful of times. This CDR3 contains 14 residues. V dropped 6 bases and J dropped 4 bases, with 10 bases sitting between them. Germline V CDR1 and CDR2: MDHEN, SYDVKM. This chain connects TRBV28 to TRBJ2-6; maybe TRBD1 (5 bases). This TCR came from a man in his late teens or twenties in good health. Some clones in this sample may be carry-over from other donors' samples. The sequenced sample was memory CD4+ T cells from PBMCs. Subset given: CD45RA-negative fraction. Written as DNA, the CDR3 is TGTGCCAGCAGAGATCAGGGAGGGGCCAACGTCCTGACTTTC. It codes for CASRDQGGANVLTF.